Sequencing of this T cell receptor beta chain was carried out in a study of radiotherapy plus CTLA-4 blockade in lung cancer. The wider study: Patients showed objective responses in roughly 19% of cases and disease control in roughly 30%. Study observations and caveats: Blood-borne expansion of tumor-derived TCR clones followed radiotherapy plus ipilimumab.

Sequencing used immunoSEQ multiplex PCR; TCRdb keeps in-frame clones, though not all of them. This table holds 25,000 to 35,000 clones, around 80% found once. From germline, CDR1 is GTSNPN and CDR2 SVGIG (reference sequence). The V end was cut by 1 base, the J end by 7 bases, with 14 bases between. The length of the CDR3 is 14 residues. Each patient with chemo-refractory metastatic non-small-cell lung cancer was treated with focal radiation plus CTLA-4 blockade using ipilimumab. Concerning this clone itself: Its antigen is as yet unknown.

This clonotype was sampled from a human donor with non-small cell lung cancer who had stable disease on radiotherapy plus ipilimumab. The chain uses TRBV30 and TRBJ1-5, with D tentatively TRBD1 (5 bases). The sample here was peripheral blood, taken from a patient treated with radiotherapy plus ipilimumab. DNA for the CDR3: TGTGCCTGGAGTGAGGGGCGGGGCGGCCAGCCCCAGCATTTT. It encodes CAWSEGRGGQPQHF.